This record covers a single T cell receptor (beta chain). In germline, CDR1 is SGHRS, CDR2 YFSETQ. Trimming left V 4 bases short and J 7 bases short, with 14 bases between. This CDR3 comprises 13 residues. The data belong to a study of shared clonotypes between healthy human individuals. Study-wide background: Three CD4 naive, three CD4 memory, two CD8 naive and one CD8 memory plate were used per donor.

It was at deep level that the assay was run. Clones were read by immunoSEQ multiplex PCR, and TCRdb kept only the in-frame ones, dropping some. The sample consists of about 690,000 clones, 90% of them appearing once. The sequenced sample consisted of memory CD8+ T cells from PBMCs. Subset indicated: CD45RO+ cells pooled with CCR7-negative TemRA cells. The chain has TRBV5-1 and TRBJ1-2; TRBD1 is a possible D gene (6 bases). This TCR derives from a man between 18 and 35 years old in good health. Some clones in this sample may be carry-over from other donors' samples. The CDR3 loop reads CASSPGGGSGYTF. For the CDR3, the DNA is TGCGCCAGCAGCCCCGGGGGGGGCTCTGGCTACACCTTC.